This T cell receptor (beta chain) was captured in a study of molecular identifiers for immune sequencing clone quantification. Across the study: Replicate experiments took RNA from about 21,000 or 97,000 naive CD8 cells, divided it five ways and sequenced four.

The authors built bulk TCR libraries by previously described methods with listed TCR primers. In TCRdb, the PCR reads were re-called with MiXCR into one record per CDR3 protein. The sample has about half a million distinct CDR3 sequences, about 20% seen once. This clonotype was picked up one time. A much larger clone sits a single nucleotide away, making a read error possible. The V end was cut by 0 bases, the J end by 3 bases, with 11 bases between. The CDR3 loop spans 16 amino acids. The V gene's germline CDR1 is SEHNR and CDR2 FQNEAQ (reference sequence). Sequencing libraries of naive CD8 cells derived from roughly 20,000 to 1,000,000 sorted cells with 10%, 30% or 50% RNA.

The TCR sequence derives from a human donor in good health. Some libraries in this study had Jurkat cell RNA spiked in. The chain uses TRBV7-9 and TRBJ2-2; D not certain. Sequenced material: naive CD8+ T cells from blood, with Jurkat cell RNA spiked in. Regarding subset: FACS-sorted CD8+CD4-CCR7+CD45RA+ naive T cells. CDR3 DNA sequence: TGTGCCAGCAGCTTAGCCCGCGGCGCCGACACCGGGGAGCTGTTTTTT. Its protein product is CASSLARGADTGELFF.